This T cell receptor (beta chain) was documented in a study of CD8+CD57+ T cells in acquired aplastic anemia. The template for TCR beta VDJ and CDR3 sequence profiling was genomic DNA. TCRdb redid the calling of the reads with MiXCR, one entry per CDR3 protein. The sample has fewer than 250,000 distinct CDR3 sequences, around 45% seen once. Patients chosen for sequencing had CD8+CD57+ cells that had expanded, as shown by flow cytometry. The ends lost 1 base at V and 3 bases at J; junction bases unmatched: 0. This CDR3 spans 15 amino acids. The germline CDR1 and CDR2 sequences are LNHNV and YYDKDF (reference sequence).

Specimen: sorted CD4+, CD8+, or CD8+CD57+ T cells (not recorded which) from PBMCs. The genes are TRBV15 and TRBJ2-1; 10 positions match TRBD1. This clonotype originated in a human donor with aplastic anemia. The CDR3 DNA reads as TGTGCCACCAGCAGAGGGACAGGGGGCTACAATGAGCAGTTCTTC. As protein: CATSRGTGGYNEQFF.